Listed here are 2 T cell receptor beta chains from one sample, sequenced in a study of spatial heterogeneity in lung cancer. Noted time point: sample taken at primary tumor resection. The input material, whole RNA from tumor, nontumor lung or frozen PBMC, was sequenced unsorted. MiXCR was run by TCRdb on the 5' RACE reads, yielding one entry per CDR3 protein. The table has over 90,000 distinct CDR3 sequences, 7.5% to 10% seen once. Sequenced material: PBMCs, taken at surgery. These receptors originate from a male donor with early-stage non-small cell lung cancer.

The CDR3 loop reads CSARDRSDSPLHF. In nucleotides, the CDR3 is TGCAGCGCCCGTGACAGATCTGATTCACCCCTCCACTTT. The chain uses TRBV29-1 and TRBJ1-6; the D gene is possibly TRBD1 (5 bases). The CDR3 length is 13 residues. CDR1 is SQVTM and CDR2 is ANQGSEA in the germline V gene. V lost 7 bases, J lost 8 bases, and 15 bases lay in between.

This clonotype was observed a few times. The chain employs TRBV5-4 and TRBJ2-5; 9 bases agree with TRBD2. Germline V lookup: CDR1 SGHNT, CDR2 YYREEE (reference sequence). After removal of 7 bases from V and 5 bases from J, the junction contained 6 bases not matched to a gene. The CDR3 is 13 residues long. CDR3 DNA sequence: TGTGCCAGCGCGGGCGGGAGGGACGAGACCCAGTACTTC. As protein: CASAGGRDETQYF.